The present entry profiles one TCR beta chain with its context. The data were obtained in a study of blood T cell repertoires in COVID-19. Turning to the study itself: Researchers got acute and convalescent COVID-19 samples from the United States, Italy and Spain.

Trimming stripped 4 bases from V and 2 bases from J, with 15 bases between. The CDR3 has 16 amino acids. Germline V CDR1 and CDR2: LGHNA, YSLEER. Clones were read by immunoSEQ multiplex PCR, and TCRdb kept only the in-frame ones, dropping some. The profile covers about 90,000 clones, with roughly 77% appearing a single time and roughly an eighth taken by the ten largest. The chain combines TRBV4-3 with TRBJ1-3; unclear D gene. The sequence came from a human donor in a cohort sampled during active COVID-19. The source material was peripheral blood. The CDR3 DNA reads TGCGCCAGCAGCCGACAATACGGGAAAACTGGAAACACCATATATTTT. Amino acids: CASSRQYGKTGNTIYF.